One and the same sample provided the 26 T cell receptor beta chains below, sequenced in a study of T cell repertoires in cytomegalovirus infection. TCRdb independently ran MiXCR on the reads; one entry per CDR3 protein. The sample carries 90,000 to 120,000 distinct CDR3 sequences, 20% to 30% recorded once. The sequencing sample was made of CD8+ T cells from PBMCs. These receptors were obtained from a human donor in good health (CMV status not recorded). Some clones in this sample may be carry-over from other donors' samples.

Many counts were recorded for this clonotype. This sequence joins TRBV7-2 and TRBJ1-6; D ambiguous. CDR3 size: 14 residues. The V end was cut by 3 bases, the J end by 4 bases, with 7 bases between. In germline, CDR1 is SGHTA, CDR2 FQGNSA. The CDR3 loop is CASSFWDYNSPLHF. CDR3 DNA: TGTGCCAGCAGCTTTTGGGATTATAATTCACCCCTCCACTTT.

This clonotype is a singleton in its sample. The chain links TRBV19 to TRBJ1-6, with 7 bases that match TRBD1. The length of the CDR3 is 14 residues. Germline assignment: CDR1 LNHDA and CDR2 SQIVND (reference sequence). V lost 5 bases, J lost 8 bases, and 6 bases stayed unmatched. CDR3 coding DNA: TGTGCCAGTAGTCCGCAGGGGGGGGATTCACCCCTCCACTTT. Its protein product is CASSPQGGDSPLHF.

The rearrangement joins TRBV19 to TRBJ1-2, with D possibly being TRBD1 (6 bases). Germline V gene sequence: CDR1 LNHDA, CDR2 SQIVND (reference sequence). The CDR3 contains 12 residues. The CDR3 region is CGAGDSVYGYTF. Here the CDR3 DNA reads TGTGGGGCAGGGGATTCCGTCTATGGCTACACCTTC.

This chain joins TRBV4-1 and TRBJ1-5, with 11 bases matching TRBD1. Germline CDR1 MGHRA, CDR2 YSYEKL. Trimming took 3 bases from V and 0 from J; bases not matched to a gene: 1. The CDR3 has 16 amino acids. CDR3 nucleotides: TGCGCCAGCAGCCACGGACAGGGGGCTAGCAATCAGCCCCAGCATTTT. Its translation is CASSHGQGASNQPQHF.

The genes are TRBV10-3 and TRBJ2-3, with TRBD2 matching 10 bases. Germline-derived CDR1 and CDR2 are ENHRY and SYGVKD. With 5 bases clipped from V and 4 bases from J, the junction kept 15 bases outside the gene matches. The CDR3 has 18 amino acids. The chain's CDR3 is CAISSPEGLADGADTQYF. CDR3 sequence (DNA): TGTGCCATCAGTTCGCCCGAAGGACTAGCGGATGGGGCAGATACGCAGTATTTT.

Ten or more counts support this clonotype. V usage is TRBV7-2 and J usage is TRBJ2-3; the D is unclear. In germline, CDR1 is SGHTA, CDR2 FQGNSA. V lost 8 bases and J 1 base, leaving 10 bases between the germline ends. The CDR3 runs 13 residues. Written as DNA, the CDR3 is TGTGCCAGCTCTCGGTTGGGCACAGATACGCAGTATTTT. Amino acids: CASSRLGTDTQYF.

This clonotype was observed a few times. The V and J genes are TRBV5-1 and TRBJ2-5, with D unresolved. Germline-derived CDR1 and CDR2 are SGHRS and YFSETQ. The V gene lost 1 base and the J gene lost 0 bases, with 4 bases spanning the gap. The CDR3 is 13 amino acids. CDR3 sequence (DNA): TGCGCCAGCAGCTTGTTGTACCAAGAGACCCAGTACTTC. Its protein is CASSLLYQETQYF.

On this clonotype itself: A much more abundant neighbour one base away suggests this may be a read error. The rearrangement uses TRBV4-1 and TRBJ2-1, with D perhaps TRBD2 (6 bases). There are 15 residues in the CDR3. Germline V gene data show CDR1 as MGHRA and CDR2 as YSYEKL. CDR3 sequence reads: CASSQDGSRYNGQFF. As DNA, the CDR3 is TGCGCCAGCAGCCAAGACGGGAGTAGGTACAATGGGCAGTTCTTC.

The chain uses TRBV11-2 and TRBJ2-1; tentative D call: TRBD2 (6 bases). Per germline, CDR1 SGHAT and CDR2 FQNNGV. Trimming took off 6 bases at V and 7 bases at J, with 13 bases between the two ends. This CDR3 is 13 amino acids long. The CDR3 loop reads CASRVGSGNEQFF. The CDR3 nucleotides read TGTGCCAGCAGAGTCGGCAGCGGGAATGAGCAGTTCTTC. Supplemented by reference TRBV11-2 and TRBJ2-1, the full variable domain reads EAGVAQSPRYKIIEKRQSVAFWCNPISGHATLYWYQQILGQGPKLLIQFQNNGVVDDSQLPKDRFSAERLKGVDSTLKIQPAKLEDSAVYLCASRVGSGNEQFFGPGTRLTVL.

A word on this clonotype: A much more abundant neighbour one base away suggests this may be a read error. This rearrangement joins TRBV6-2 or TRBV6-3 to TRBJ1-1; D remains ambiguous. The CDR3 length is 14 residues. CDR1 MNHEY and CDR2 SVGEGT come from the germline V gene. Between the trimmed V and J ends, which lost 6 bases and 5 bases, there was a span of 16 bases. CDR3 DNA: TGTGCCAGCAGCTCGGCATTCGCAAGGACTGAAGCTTTCTTT. Translated: CASSSAFARTEAFF.

This clonotype appeared many times. The rearrangement uses TRBV7-2 and TRBJ2-1; D is possibly TRBD2 (7 bases). With 7 bases removed from V and 12 bases from J, the gap between germline ends came to 22 bases. Germline V gives CDR1 SGHTA, CDR2 FQGNSA. The CDR3 consists of 14 residues. As DNA, the CDR3 is TGTGCCAGCACCCCGGGTGGGGGGGCGAATCGGCAGTTCTTC. Translation gives CASTPGGGANRQFF.

This clonotype was detected a few times. This chain connects TRBV4-1 to TRBJ1-2; TRBD1 aligns across 11 bases. The CDR3 is 18 residues long. Trimming took 0 bases from V and 8 from J; bases not matched to a gene: 14. CDR1 and CDR2 (germline): MGHRA, YSYEKL. The CDR3 spells CASSQDPGTGQGARGYTF. CDR3 coding DNA: TGCGCCAGCAGCCAAGATCCGGGGACCGGACAGGGGGCTAGAGGCTACACCTTC.

Only a few counts were recorded for this clonotype. The V call is TRBV6-2 or TRBV6-3, the J call TRBJ2-6, with TRBD1 matching 7 bases. The CDR3 totals 19 residues. Germline loops: CDR1 MNHEY, CDR2 SVGEGT. J lost 2 bases, V lost 7 bases, and 17 bases had no gene match. Here the CDR3 reads CASIQRVGQVKTGANVLTF. The DNA of the CDR3 is TGTGCCAGCATTCAAAGAGTCGGACAGGTTAAGACTGGGGCCAACGTCCTGACTTTC.

This clonotype came up many times. V usage is TRBV7-6 and J usage is TRBJ2-1; TRBD2 agrees at 9 bases. After removal of 5 bases from V and 8 bases from J, the junction contained 16 bases not matched to a gene. The CDR3 is made up of 17 amino acids. CDR1 is SGHVS, CDR2 FNYEAQ, per germline. This CDR3 is CASSPRGGGGARDEQFF. CDR3 nucleotide sequence: TGTGCCAGCAGCCCCCGGGGAGGCGGGGGGGCCAGGGATGAGCAGTTCTTC.

The chain employs TRBV20-1 and TRBJ2-7; TRBD2 matches 10 bases. V trimming: 7 bases; J trimming: 7 bases; junction bases outside the gene matches: 16. This CDR3 region has 15 residues. CDR1 and CDR2 from the germline V gene are DFQATT and SNEGSKA (reference sequence). The CDR3 sequence: CSGKDLAGATGEQYF. The CDR3 coding sequence is TGCAGTGGGAAGGATCTAGCGGGAGCGACAGGGGAGCAGTACTTC.

This clonotype was picked up many times. The chain employs TRBV7-2 and TRBJ1-1, with 10 bases fitting TRBD1. The CDR3 is 15 amino acids. Germline V gene sequence: CDR1 SGHTA, CDR2 FQGNSA. V dropped 6 bases and J dropped 5; count of bases not matched to a gene: 9. CDR3 sequence: CASRVDPGQGTEAFF. CDR3 sequence (DNA): TGTGCCAGCAGAGTCGACCCGGGACAGGGGACTGAAGCTTTCTTT.

The rearrangement links TRBV28 to TRBJ2-7, with 8 positions matching TRBD2. Germline V gene sequence: CDR1 MDHEN, CDR2 SYDVKM. This CDR3 is 14 amino acids long. With V trimmed by 6 bases and J by 7 bases, 11 bases remained unmatched. The DNA for the CDR3 is TGTGCCAGCAGGTCGGGACTAGTGTTGGGGGAGCAGTACTTC. It yields the protein CASRSGLVLGEQYF.

This clonotype was seen a few times. This chain uses TRBV28 with TRBJ2-3; D perhaps matches TRBD1 (6 bases). The CDR3 is 17 amino acids. Per germline, CDR1 MDHEN and CDR2 SYDVKM. V lost 4 bases and J 3 bases, leaving 20 bases between the germline ends. Here the CDR3 reads CASSSPFTGLNTDTQYF. CDR3 DNA: TGTGCCAGCAGTTCACCCTTCACAGGGCTTAATACAGATACGCAGTATTTT. The whole variable domain, filled in from reference TRBV28 and TRBJ2-3, reads DVKVTQSSRYLVKRTGEKVFLECVQDMDHENMFWYRQDPGLGLRLIYFSYDVKMKEKGDIPEGYSVSREKKERFSLILESASTNQTSMYLCASSSPFTGLNTDTQYFGPGTRLTVL.

The gene calls are TRBV28 and TRBJ2-5, with a tentative D call TRBD1 (6 bases). The CDR3 spans 15 residues. CDR1 MDHEN and CDR2 SYDVKM come from the germline V gene. Trimming pared 6 bases from V and 3 bases from J, leaving 17 bases between. In DNA, the CDR3 is TGTGCCAGCAGCGCCTACCGGGACACCGAAGAGACCCAGTACTTC. Protein sequence: CASSAYRDTEETQYF. The full variable domain, completed using reference TRBV28 and TRBJ2-5, is DVKVTQSSRYLVKRTGEKVFLECVQDMDHENMFWYRQDPGLGLRLIYFSYDVKMKEKGDIPEGYSVSREKKERFSLILESASTNQTSMYLCASSAYRDTEETQYFGPGTRLLVL.

This chain links TRBV28 with TRBJ1-5; perhaps TRBD1 as D (5 bases). Germline V lookup: CDR1 MDHEN, CDR2 SYDVKM. The CDR3 consists of 14 residues. The ends were cut back, 6 bases at V and 1 base at J, with 10 bases in the middle. DNA for the CDR3: TGTGCCAGCAGGGGAGACAGAAGCAATCAGCCCCAGCATTTT. Amino acids: CASRGDRSNQPQHF.

This clonotype showed up just a few times. V gene TRBV27 combines with J gene TRBJ2-1; D is ambiguous. The CDR3 length is 14 residues. Germline V gives CDR1 MNHEY, CDR2 SMNVEV (reference sequence). V lost 0 bases and J lost 4, with 7 bases in between. The CDR3 region is CASSLSGRYNEQFF. In DNA form, the CDR3 reads TGTGCCAGCAGTTTATCAGGACGGTACAATGAGCAGTTCTTC.

This clonotype has more than one count but fewer than ten. This chain joins TRBV28 and TRBJ1-1; possibly TRBD1 for D (6 bases). V lost 6 bases, J lost 6 bases, and 20 bases lay in between. Germline loops: CDR1 MDHEN, CDR2 SYDVKM. The CDR3 contains 15 residues. CDR3 protein: CASSSRQEVFPEAFF. In nucleotides, the CDR3 is TGTGCCAGCAGCTCCCGACAGGAGGTTTTTCCTGAAGCTTTCTTT.

This chain joins TRBV20-1 and TRBJ2-3; D gene uncertain. Trimming left V 0 bases short and J 2 bases short, with 12 bases between. Per the germline V gene, CDR1 is DFQATT and CDR2 is SNEGSKA (reference sequence). The CDR3 length is 15 residues. CDR3 loop: CSARETTPLTDTQYF. The CDR3 coding sequence is TGCAGTGCTAGAGAGACAACACCACTCACAGATACGCAGTATTTT.

The V call is TRBV9, the J call TRBJ2-1; D remains unclear. CDR3 length: 12 amino acids. Trimming took off 0 bases at V and 5 bases at J, with 3 bases between the two ends. CDR1 is SGDLS, CDR2 YYNGEE, per germline. This chain's CDR3 is CASSVEDNEQFF. Written as DNA, the CDR3 is TGTGCCAGCAGCGTAGAGGACAATGAGCAGTTCTTC.

In this sample, this clonotype turned up once. V usage is TRBV19 and J usage is TRBJ1-5, with 10 bases fitting TRBD1. This CDR3 is built from 16 residues. Trimming took 4 bases from V and 1 from J; bases not matched to a gene: 4. Per the germline V gene, CDR1 is LNHDA and CDR2 is SQIVND (reference sequence). The CDR3 loop is CASSTDRGLSNQPQHF. The CDR3, as DNA: TGTGCCAGTAGTACCGACAGGGGGCTCAGCAATCAGCCCCAGCATTTT.

The rearrangement uses TRBV29-1 and TRBJ2-1; 8 bases map to TRBD2. Germline CDR1 reads SQVTM; CDR2 reads ANQGSEA. V shed 6 bases, J shed 0 bases, and the junction held 16 bases outside the gene matches. The length of the CDR3 is 18 residues. The CDR3 protein is CSVWDNPGLVSSYNEQFF. The CDR3 DNA follows: TGCAGCGTCTGGGACAACCCGGGACTAGTGAGCTCCTACAATGAGCAGTTCTTC.